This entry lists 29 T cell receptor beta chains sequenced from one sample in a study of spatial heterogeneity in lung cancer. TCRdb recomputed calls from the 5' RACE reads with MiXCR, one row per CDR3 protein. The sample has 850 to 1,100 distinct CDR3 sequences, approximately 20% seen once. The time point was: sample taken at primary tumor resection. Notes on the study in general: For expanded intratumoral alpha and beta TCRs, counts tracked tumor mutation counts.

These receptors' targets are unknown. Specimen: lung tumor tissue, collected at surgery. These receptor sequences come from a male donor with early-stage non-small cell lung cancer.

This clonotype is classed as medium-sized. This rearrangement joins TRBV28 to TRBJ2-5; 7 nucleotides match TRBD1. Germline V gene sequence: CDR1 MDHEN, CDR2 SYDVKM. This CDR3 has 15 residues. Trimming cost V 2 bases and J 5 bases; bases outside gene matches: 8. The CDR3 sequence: CASSLIRDRAETQYF. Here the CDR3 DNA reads TGTGCCAGCAGTTTAATCCGAGACAGGGCTGAGACCCAGTACTTC.

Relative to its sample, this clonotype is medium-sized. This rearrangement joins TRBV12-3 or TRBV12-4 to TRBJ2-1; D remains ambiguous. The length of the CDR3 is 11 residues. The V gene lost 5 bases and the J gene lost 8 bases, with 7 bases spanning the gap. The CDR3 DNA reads TGTGCCAGCAGTCCCGACTATGAGCAGTTCTTC. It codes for CASSPDYEQFF.

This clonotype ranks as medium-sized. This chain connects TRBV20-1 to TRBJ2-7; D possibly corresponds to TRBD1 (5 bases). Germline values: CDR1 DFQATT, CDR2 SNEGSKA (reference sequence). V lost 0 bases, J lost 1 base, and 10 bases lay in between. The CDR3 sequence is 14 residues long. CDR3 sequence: CSARDQGRSYEQYF. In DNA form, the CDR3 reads TGCAGTGCTAGAGATCAGGGCAGATCCTACGAGCAGTACTTC.

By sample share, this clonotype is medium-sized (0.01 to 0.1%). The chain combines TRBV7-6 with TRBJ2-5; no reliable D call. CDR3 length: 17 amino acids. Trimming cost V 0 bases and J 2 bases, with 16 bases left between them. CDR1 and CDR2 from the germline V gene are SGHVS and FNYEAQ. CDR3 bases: TGTGCCAGCAGCTTAGCGATTCAAAGGGATCCTCAAGAGACCCAGTACTTC. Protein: CASSLAIQRDPQETQYF.

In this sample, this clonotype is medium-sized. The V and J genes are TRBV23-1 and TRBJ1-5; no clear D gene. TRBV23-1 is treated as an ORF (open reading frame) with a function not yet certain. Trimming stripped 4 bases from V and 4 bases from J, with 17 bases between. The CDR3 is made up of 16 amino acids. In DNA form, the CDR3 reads TGCGCCAGCAGTCGGTTGGGGAGGGAACGTAATCAGCCCCAGCATTTT. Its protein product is CASSRLGRERNQPQHF.

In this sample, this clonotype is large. CDR3 DNA: TGTGCCATCAGTGATCACAACACAGGGTCGATCGAAAAACTGTTTTTT. As protein: CAISDHNTGSIEKLFF. This chain uses TRBV10-3 with TRBJ1-4; perhaps TRBD1 as D (6 bases). This CDR3 spans 16 amino acids. Germline CDR1 reads ENHRY; CDR2 reads SYGVKD. V lost 3 bases, J lost 8 bases, and 19 bases lay in between.

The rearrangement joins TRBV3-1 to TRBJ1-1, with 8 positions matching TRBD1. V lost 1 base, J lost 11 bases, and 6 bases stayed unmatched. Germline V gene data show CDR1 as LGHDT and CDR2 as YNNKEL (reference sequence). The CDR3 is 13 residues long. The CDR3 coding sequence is TGTGCCAGCAGCCAAGGGACAGGGTTCGTCGCTTTCTTT. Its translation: CASSQGTGFVAFF.

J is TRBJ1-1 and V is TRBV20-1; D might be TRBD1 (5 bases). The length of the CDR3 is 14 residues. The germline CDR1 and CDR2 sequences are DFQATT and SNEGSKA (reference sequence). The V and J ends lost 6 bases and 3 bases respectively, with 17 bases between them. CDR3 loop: CSANRDSFYTEAFF. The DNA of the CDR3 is TGCAGTGCCAACCGAGACAGTTTCTACACTGAAGCTTTCTTT.

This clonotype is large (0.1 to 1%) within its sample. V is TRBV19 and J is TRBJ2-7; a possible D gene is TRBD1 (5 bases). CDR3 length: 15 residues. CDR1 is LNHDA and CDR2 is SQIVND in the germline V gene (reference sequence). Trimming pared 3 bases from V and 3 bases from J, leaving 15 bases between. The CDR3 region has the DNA TGTGCCAGTAGTATCCGGCAGGGAATTCTCTACGAGCAGTACTTC. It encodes CASSIRQGILYEQYF.

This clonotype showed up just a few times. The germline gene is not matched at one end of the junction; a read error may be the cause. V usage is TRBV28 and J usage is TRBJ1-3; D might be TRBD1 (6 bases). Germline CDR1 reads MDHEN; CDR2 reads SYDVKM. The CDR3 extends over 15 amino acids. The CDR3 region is CASSFGDTSGNTIHF. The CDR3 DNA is TGTGCCAGCAGCTTCGGGGACACTTCTGGAAACACCATACATTTT.

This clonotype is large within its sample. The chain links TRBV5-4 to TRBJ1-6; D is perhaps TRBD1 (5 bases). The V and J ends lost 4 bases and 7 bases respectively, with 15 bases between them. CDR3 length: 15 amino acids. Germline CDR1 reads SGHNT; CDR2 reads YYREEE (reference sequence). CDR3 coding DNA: TGTGCCAGCAGCGGGAGGGGACGGCTGAATTCACCCCTCCACTTT. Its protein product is CASSGRGRLNSPLHF. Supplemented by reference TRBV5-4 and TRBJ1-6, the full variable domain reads ETGVTQSPTHLIKTRGQQVTLRCSSQSGHNTVSWYQQALGQGPQFIFQYYREEENGRGNFPPRFSGLQFPNYSSELNVNALELDDSALYLCASSGRGRLNSPLHFGNGTRLTVT.

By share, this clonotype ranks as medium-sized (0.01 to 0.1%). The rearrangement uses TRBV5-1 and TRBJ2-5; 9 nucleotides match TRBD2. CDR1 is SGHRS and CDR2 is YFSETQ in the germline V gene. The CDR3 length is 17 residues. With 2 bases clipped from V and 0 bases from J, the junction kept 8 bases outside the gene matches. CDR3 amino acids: CASSLGPSGAYQETQYF. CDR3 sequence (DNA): TGCGCCAGCAGCTTAGGCCCTAGCGGGGCCTACCAAGAGACCCAGTACTTC.

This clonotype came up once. This chain's CDR3 is CASSPSFSTANEQFF. The CDR3 DNA follows: TGTGCCAGCAGCCCCAGTTTTTCAACAGCCAATGAGCAGTTCTTC. The chain joins TRBV27 to TRBJ2-1; no reliable D call. Trimming cost V 6 bases and J 6 bases, with 18 bases left between them. CDR1 is MNHEY and CDR2 is SMNVEV in the germline V gene (reference sequence). This CDR3 contains 15 residues.

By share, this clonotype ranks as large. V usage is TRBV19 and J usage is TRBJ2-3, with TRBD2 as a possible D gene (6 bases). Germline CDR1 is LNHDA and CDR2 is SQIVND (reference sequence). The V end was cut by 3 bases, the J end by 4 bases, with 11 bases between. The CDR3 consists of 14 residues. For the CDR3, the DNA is TGTGCCAGTAGTATGGGCGGGGCCCCAGATACGCAGTATTTT. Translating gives CASSMGGAPDTQYF.

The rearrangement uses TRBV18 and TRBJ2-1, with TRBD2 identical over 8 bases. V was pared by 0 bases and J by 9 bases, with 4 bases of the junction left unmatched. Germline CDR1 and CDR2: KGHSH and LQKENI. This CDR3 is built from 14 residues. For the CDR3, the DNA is TGTGCCAGCTCACCACCGGCGGGAGGTCCTGAGCAGTTCTTC. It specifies CASSPPAGGPEQFF.

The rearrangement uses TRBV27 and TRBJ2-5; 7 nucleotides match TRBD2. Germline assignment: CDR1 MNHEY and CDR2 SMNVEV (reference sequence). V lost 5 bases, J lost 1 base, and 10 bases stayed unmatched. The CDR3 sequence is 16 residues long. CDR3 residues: CASSPTWDYLQETQYF. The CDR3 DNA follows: TGTGCCAGCAGTCCCACCTGGGACTACCTCCAAGAGACCCAGTACTTC.

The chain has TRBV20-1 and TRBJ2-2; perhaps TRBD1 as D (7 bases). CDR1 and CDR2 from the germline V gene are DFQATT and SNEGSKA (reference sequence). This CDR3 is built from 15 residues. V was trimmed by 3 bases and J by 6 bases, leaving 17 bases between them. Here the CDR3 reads CSAREGAPDSGELFF. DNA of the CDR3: TGCAGTGCTAGGGAGGGGGCGCCGGACTCCGGGGAGCTGTTTTTT.

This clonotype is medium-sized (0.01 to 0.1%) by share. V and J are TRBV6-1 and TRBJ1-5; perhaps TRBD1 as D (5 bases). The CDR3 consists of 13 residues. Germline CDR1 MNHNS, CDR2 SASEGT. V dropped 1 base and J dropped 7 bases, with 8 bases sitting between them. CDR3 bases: TGTGCCAGCAGTGAAGGGTGGGGCCAGCCCCAGCATTTT. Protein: CASSEGWGQPQHF.

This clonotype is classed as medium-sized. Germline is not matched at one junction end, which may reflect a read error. The CDR3 spells CASSLNLAGGLETLYF. The CDR3 DNA follows: TGTGCCAGCAGCTTAAACTTAGCGGGGGGGCTTGAGACCCTGTACTTC. The V gene is TRBV7-8, the J gene TRBJ2-5; 11 nucleotides match TRBD2. Per the germline V gene, CDR1 is SGHVS and CDR2 is FQNEAQ. This CDR3 is 16 amino acids long.

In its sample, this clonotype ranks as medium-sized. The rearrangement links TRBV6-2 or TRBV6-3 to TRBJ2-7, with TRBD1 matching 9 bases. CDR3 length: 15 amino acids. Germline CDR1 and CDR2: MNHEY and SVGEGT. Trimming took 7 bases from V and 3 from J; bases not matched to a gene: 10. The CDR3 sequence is CASTTRLDRGYEQYF. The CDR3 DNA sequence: TGTGCCAGCACCACAAGGCTGGACAGGGGCTACGAGCAGTACTTC.

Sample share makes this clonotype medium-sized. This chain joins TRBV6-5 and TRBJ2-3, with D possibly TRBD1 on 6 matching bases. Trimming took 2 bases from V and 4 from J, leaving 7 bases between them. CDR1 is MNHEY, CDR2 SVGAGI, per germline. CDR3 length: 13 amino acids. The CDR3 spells CASSYNRADTQYF. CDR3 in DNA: TGTGCCAGCAGTTACAACAGGGCAGATACGCAGTATTTT.

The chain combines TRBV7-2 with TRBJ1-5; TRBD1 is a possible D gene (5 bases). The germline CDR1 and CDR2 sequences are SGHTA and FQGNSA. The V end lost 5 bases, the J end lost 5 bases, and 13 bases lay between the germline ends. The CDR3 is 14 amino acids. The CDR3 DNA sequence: TGTGCCAGCAGCGGAAGGGGCGCTGATCAGCCCCAGCATTTT. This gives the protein CASSGRGADQPQHF. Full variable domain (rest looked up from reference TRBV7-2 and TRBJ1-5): GAGVSQSPSNKVTEKGKDVELRCDPISGHTALYWYRQSLGQGLEFLIYFQGNSAPDKSGLPSDRFSAERTGGSVSTLTIQRTQQEDSAVYLCASSGRGADQPQHFGDGTRLSIL.

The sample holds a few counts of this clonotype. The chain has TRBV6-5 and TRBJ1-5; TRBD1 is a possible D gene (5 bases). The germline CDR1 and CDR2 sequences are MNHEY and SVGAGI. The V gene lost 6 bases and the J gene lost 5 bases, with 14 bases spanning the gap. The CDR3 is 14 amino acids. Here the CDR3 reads CASSYRRADQPQHF. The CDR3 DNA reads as TGTGCCAGCAGCTATCGCAGGGCAGATCAGCCCCAGCATTTT.

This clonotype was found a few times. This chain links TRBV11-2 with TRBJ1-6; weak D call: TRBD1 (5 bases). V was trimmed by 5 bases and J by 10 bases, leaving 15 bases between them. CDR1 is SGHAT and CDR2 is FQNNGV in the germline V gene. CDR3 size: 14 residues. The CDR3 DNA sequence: TGTGCCAGCAGCGCAATCAGGGTCGAGTCACCCCTCCACTTT. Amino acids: CASSAIRVESPLHF. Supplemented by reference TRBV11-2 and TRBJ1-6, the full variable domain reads EAGVAQSPRYKIIEKRQSVAFWCNPISGHATLYWYQQILGQGPKLLIQFQNNGVVDDSQLPKDRFSAERLKGVDSTLKIQPAKLEDSAVYLCASSAIRVESPLHFGNGTRLTVT.

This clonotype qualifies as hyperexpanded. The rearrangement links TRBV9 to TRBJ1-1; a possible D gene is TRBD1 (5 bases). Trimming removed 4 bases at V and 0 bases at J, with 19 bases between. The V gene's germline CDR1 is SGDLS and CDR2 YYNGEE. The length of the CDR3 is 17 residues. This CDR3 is CASSREGAVHVNTEAFF. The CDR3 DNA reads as TGTGCCAGCAGCCGGGAAGGGGCCGTACATGTGAACACTGAAGCTTTCTTT.

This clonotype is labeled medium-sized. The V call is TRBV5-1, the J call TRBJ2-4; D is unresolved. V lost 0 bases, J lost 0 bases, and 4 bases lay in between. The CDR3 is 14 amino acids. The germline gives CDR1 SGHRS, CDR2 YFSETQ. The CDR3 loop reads CASSLGVAKNIQYF. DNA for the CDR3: TGCGCCAGCAGCTTGGGGGTAGCCAAAAACATTCAGTACTTC. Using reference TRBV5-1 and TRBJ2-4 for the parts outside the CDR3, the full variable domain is KAGVTQTPRYLIKTRGQQVTLSCSPISGHRSVSWYQQTPGQGLQFLFEYFSETQRNKGNFPGRFSGRQFSNSRSEMNVSTLELGDSALYLCASSLGVAKNIQYFGAGTRLSVL.

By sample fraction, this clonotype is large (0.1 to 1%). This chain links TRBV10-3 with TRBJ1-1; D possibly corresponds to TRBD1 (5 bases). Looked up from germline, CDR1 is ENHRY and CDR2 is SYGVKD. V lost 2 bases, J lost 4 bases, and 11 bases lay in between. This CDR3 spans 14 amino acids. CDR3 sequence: CAISEPGKSTEAFF. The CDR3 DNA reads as TGTGCCATCAGTGAGCCAGGGAAGAGCACTGAAGCTTTCTTT.

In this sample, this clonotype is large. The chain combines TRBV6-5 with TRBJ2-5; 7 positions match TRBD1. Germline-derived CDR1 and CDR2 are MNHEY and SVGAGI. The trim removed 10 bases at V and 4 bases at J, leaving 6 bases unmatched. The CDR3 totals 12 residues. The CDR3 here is CATRTGGETQYF. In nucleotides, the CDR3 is TGTGCCACCAGGACAGGCGGAGAGACCCAGTACTTC.

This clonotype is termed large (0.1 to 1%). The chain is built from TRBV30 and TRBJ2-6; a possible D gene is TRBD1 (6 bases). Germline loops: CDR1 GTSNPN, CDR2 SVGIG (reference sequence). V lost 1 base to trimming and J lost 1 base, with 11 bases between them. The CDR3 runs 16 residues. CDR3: CAWSETRGSGANVLTF. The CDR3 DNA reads TGTGCCTGGAGTGAAACCAGGGGATCTGGGGCCAACGTCCTGACTTTC.